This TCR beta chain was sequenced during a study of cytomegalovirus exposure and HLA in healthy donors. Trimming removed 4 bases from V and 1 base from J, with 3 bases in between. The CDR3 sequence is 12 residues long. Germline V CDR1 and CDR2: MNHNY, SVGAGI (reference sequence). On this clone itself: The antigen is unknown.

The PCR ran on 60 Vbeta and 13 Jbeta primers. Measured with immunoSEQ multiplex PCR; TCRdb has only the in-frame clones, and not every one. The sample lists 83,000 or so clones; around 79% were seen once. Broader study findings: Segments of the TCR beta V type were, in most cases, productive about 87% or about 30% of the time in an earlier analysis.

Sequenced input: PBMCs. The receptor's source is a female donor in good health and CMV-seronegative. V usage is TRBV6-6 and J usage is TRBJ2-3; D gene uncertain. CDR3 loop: CASSFGTDTQYF. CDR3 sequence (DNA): TGTGCCAGCAGTTTCGGCACAGATACGCAGTATTTT.